This T cell receptor (beta chain) is from a study of blood T cell repertoires in COVID-19. Study as a whole: The study drew acute and convalescent COVID-19 samples from the United States, Italy and Spain.

In the source study's methods: Amplified reference gene primers provided the basis for estimating nucleated cell counts. Repertoires were generated with immunoSEQ multiplex PCR, while TCRdb's copy carries only in-frame clones and drops some. V, J and clone size are taken as reported in that table, and D and trimming were inferred from the DNA itself. The sample carries hundreds of thousands of clones, 85% to 90% recorded once. Germline assignment: CDR1 LGHDT and CDR2 YNNKEL (reference sequence). The CDR3 runs 14 residues. With 0 bases removed from V and 4 bases from J, the gap between germline ends came to 9 bases. Each participant's cohort was designated according to participant-reported clinical history. Exposed participants encountered a COVID-19 case during the 2 weeks preceding study entry.

The chain employs TRBV3-1 (or the pseudogene TRBV3-2) and TRBJ2-5; D might be TRBD2 (5 bases). The clonotype originates from a man younger than 45 who had been exposed to COVID-19. Sequencing was done on a sample of PBMCs or T cells enriched from blood (not recorded which). CDR3 nucleotide sequence: TGTGCCAGCAGCCAAGAGGGGAGAGGAGAGACCCAGTACTTC. Protein sequence: CASSQEGRGETQYF.